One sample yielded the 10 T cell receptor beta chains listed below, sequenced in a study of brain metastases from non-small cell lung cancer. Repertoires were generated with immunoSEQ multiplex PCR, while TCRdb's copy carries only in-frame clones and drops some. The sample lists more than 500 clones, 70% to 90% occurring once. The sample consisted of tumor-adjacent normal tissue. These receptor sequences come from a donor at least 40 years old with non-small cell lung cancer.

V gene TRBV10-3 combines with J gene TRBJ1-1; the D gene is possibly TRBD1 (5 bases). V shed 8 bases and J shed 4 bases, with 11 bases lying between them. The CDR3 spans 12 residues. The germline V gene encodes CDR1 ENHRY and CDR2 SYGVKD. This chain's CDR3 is CAISGTSTEAFF. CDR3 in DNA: TGTGCCATCTCCGGGACGAGCACTGAAGCTTTCTTT.

The CDR3 region is CASSQVGTGAYNEQFF. CDR3 DNA: TGCGCCAGCAGCCAAGTCGGGACAGGGGCCTACAATGAGCAGTTCTTC. This chain connects TRBV4-1 to TRBJ2-1, with 10 bases matching TRBD1. The CDR3 is made up of 16 amino acids. The V gene's germline CDR1 is MGHRA and CDR2 YSYEKL. The trim removed 1 base at V and 2 bases at J, leaving 2 bases unmatched.

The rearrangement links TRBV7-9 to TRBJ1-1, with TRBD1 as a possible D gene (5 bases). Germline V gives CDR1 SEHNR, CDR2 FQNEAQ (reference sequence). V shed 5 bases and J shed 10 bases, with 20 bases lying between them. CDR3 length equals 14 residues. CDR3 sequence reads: CASSRAGGEVGAFF. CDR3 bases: TGTGCCAGCAGCCGAGCGGGGGGAGAGGTAGGAGCTTTCTTT.

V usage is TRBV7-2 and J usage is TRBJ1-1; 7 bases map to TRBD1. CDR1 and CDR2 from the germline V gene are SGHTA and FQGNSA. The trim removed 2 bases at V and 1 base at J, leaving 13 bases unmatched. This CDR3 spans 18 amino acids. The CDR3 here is CASSLHPYGTVGNTEAFF. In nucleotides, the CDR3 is TGTGCCAGCAGCTTACATCCATACGGGACAGTCGGGAACACTGAAGCTTTCTTT.

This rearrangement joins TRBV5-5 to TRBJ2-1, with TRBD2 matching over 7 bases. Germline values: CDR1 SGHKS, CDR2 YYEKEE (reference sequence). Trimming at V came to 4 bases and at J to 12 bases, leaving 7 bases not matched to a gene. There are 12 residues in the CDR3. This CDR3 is CASSPGLRGQFF. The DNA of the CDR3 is TGTGCCAGCAGCCCGGGACTAAGAGGGCAGTTCTTC.

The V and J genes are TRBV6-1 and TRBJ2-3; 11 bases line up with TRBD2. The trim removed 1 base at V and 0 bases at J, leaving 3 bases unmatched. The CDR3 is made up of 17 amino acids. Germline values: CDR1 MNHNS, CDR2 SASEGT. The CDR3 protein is CASSEGIAGGSTDTQYF. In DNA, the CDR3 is TGTGCCAGCAGTGAAGGAATAGCGGGAGGGAGCACAGATACGCAGTATTTT.

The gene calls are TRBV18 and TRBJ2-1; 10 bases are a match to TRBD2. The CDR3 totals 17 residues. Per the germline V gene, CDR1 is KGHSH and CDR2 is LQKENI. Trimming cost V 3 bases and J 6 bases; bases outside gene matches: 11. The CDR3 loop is CASSPPSGRAASNEQFF. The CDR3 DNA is TGTGCCAGCTCACCCCCTAGCGGGAGAGCGGCTTCCAATGAGCAGTTCTTC. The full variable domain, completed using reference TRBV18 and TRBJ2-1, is NAGVMQNPRHLVRRRGQEARLRCSPMKGHSHVYWYRQLPEEGLKFMVYLQKENIIDESGMPKERFSAEFPKEGPSILRIQQVVRGDSAAYFCASSPPSGRAASNEQFFGPGTRLTVL.

DNA for the CDR3: TGTGCCAGCAGCCGCGGGGGGGGGCAAGCAGATACGCAGTATTTT. This translates into CASSRGGGQADTQYF. The chain uses TRBV4-2 and TRBJ2-3, with 9 bases fitting TRBD2. Germline V lookup: CDR1 LGHNA, CDR2 YNFKEQ. This CDR3 region has 15 residues. The ends lost 4 bases at V and 4 bases at J; junction bases unmatched: 6.

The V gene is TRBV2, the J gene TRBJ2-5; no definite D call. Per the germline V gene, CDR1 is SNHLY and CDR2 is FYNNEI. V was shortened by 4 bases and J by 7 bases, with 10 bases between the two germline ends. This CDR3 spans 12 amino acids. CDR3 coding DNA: TGTGCCAGCAGTGTAGATTTGGGGACCCAGTACTTC. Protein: CASSVDLGTQYF. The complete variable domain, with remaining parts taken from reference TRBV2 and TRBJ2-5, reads EPEVTQTPSHQVTQMGQEVILRCVPISNHLYFYWYRQILGQKVEFLVSFYNNEISEKSEIFDDQFSVERPDGSNFTLKIRSTKLEDSAMYFCASSVDLGTQYFGPGTRLLVL.

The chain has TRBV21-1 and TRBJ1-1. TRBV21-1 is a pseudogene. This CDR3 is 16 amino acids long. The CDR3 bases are TGTGCCAGCAGGAAACTGCTAGCTAACATTCGCACTGAAGCTTTCTTT. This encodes CASRKLLANIRTEAFF.